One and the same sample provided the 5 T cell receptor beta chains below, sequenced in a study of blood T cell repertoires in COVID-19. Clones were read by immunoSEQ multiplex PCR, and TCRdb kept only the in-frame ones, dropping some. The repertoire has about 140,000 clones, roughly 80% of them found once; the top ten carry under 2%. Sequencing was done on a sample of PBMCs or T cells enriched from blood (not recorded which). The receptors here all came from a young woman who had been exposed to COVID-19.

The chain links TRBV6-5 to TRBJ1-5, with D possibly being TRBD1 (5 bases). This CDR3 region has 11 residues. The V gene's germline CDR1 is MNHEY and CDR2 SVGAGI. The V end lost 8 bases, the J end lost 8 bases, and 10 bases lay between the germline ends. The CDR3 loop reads CASGDLEPQHF. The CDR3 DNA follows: TGTGCCAGCGGGGACTTGGAGCCCCAGCATTTT.

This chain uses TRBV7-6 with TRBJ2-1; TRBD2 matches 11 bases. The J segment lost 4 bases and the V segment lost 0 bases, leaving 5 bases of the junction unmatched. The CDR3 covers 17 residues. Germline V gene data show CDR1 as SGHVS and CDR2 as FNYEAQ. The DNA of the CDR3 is TGTGCCAGCAGCTTAGCCGCAGGGACTAGCGGATACAATGAGCAGTTCTTC. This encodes CASSLAAGTSGYNEQFF.

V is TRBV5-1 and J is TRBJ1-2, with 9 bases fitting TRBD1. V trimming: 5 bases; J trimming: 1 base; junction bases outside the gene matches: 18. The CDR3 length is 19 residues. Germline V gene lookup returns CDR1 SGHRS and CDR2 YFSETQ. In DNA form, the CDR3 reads TGCGCCAGCAGTTCGTCCCCGAGACAGGGGGATATGCGTAACTATGGCTACACCTTC. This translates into CASSSSPRQGDMRNYGYTF.

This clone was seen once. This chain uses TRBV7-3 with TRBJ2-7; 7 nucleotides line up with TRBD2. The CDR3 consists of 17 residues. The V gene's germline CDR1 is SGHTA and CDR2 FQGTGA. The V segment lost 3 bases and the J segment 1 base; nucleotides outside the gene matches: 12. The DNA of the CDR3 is TGTGCCAGCAGCTTGGGGCCAAATTTAGCGGGTTCCTACGAGCAGTACTTC. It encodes CASSLGPNLAGSYEQYF.

The CDR3: CASILGPGRGYSNQPQHF. CDR3 nucleotides: TGTGCCAGCATCCTTGGACCGGGGAGAGGGTATAGCAATCAGCCCCAGCATTTT. This chain joins TRBV28 and TRBJ1-5; D gene unclear. The CDR3 loop spans 18 amino acids. V lost 7 bases and J lost 0, with 22 bases in between. Looked up from germline, CDR1 is MDHEN and CDR2 is SYDVKM. The entire variable domain, with the rest obtained from reference TRBV28 and TRBJ1-5, is as follows: DVKVTQSSRYLVKRTGEKVFLECVQDMDHENMFWYRQDPGLGLRLIYFSYDVKMKEKGDIPEGYSVSREKKERFSLILESASTNQTSMYLCASILGPGRGYSNQPQHFGDGTRLSIL.